This T cell receptor beta chain was found in a study of Tregs in tolerant kidney transplant recipients. About the study: Recipients received nonmyeloablative bone marrow transplants from related graft donors, with transient mixed chimerism.

J lost 3 bases, V lost 8 bases, and 6 bases had no gene match. The CDR3 length is 13 residues. The germline V gene encodes CDR1 SEHNR and CDR2 FQNEAQ (reference sequence). The protocol was immunoSEQ multiplex PCR, while the TCRdb copy is restricted to in-frame clones and leaves out a portion. This table lists about 52,000 clones. Points on this clone: Sequencing ends 3 residues short of the CDR3 end; the germline J gene provides the rest.

The clonotype originates from a human donor who received a combined kidney and bone marrow transplant. The chain couples TRBV7-9 to TRBJ1-1, with 7 positions matching TRBD1. This material consisted of CD4+ T cells from blood, taken before the transplant. CDR3 DNA, as far as it was read: TGTGCCAGCCTAAGACAGGGTGACACTGAA. Protein: CASLRQGDTE. The entire CDR3 protein reads CASLRQGDTEAFF. Full variable domain (outside the CDR3, taken from reference TRBV7-9 and TRBJ1-1): DTGVSQNPRHKITKRGQNVTFRCDPISEHNRLYWYRQTLGQGPEFLTYFQNEAQLEKSRLLSDRFSAERPKGSFSTLEIQRTEQGDSAMYLCASLRQGDTEAFFGQGTRLTVV.